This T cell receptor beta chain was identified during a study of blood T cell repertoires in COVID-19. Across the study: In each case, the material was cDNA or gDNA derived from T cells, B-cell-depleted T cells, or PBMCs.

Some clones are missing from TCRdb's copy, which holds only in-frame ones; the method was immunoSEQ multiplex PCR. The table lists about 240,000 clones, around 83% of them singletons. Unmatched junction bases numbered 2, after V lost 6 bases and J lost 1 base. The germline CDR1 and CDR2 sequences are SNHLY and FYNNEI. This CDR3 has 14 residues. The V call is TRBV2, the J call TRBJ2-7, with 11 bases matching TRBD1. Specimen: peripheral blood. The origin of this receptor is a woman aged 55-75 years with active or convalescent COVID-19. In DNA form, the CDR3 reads TGTGCCAGCAGGGACAGGGGGCTGTCCTACGAGCAGTACTTC. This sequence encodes CASRDRGLSYEQYF. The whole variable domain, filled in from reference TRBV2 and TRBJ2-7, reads EPEVTQTPSHQVTQMGQEVILRCVPISNHLYFYWYRQILGQKVEFLVSFYNNEISEKSEIFDDQFSVERPDGSNFTLKIRSTKLEDSAMYFCASRDRGLSYEQYFGPGTRLTVT.